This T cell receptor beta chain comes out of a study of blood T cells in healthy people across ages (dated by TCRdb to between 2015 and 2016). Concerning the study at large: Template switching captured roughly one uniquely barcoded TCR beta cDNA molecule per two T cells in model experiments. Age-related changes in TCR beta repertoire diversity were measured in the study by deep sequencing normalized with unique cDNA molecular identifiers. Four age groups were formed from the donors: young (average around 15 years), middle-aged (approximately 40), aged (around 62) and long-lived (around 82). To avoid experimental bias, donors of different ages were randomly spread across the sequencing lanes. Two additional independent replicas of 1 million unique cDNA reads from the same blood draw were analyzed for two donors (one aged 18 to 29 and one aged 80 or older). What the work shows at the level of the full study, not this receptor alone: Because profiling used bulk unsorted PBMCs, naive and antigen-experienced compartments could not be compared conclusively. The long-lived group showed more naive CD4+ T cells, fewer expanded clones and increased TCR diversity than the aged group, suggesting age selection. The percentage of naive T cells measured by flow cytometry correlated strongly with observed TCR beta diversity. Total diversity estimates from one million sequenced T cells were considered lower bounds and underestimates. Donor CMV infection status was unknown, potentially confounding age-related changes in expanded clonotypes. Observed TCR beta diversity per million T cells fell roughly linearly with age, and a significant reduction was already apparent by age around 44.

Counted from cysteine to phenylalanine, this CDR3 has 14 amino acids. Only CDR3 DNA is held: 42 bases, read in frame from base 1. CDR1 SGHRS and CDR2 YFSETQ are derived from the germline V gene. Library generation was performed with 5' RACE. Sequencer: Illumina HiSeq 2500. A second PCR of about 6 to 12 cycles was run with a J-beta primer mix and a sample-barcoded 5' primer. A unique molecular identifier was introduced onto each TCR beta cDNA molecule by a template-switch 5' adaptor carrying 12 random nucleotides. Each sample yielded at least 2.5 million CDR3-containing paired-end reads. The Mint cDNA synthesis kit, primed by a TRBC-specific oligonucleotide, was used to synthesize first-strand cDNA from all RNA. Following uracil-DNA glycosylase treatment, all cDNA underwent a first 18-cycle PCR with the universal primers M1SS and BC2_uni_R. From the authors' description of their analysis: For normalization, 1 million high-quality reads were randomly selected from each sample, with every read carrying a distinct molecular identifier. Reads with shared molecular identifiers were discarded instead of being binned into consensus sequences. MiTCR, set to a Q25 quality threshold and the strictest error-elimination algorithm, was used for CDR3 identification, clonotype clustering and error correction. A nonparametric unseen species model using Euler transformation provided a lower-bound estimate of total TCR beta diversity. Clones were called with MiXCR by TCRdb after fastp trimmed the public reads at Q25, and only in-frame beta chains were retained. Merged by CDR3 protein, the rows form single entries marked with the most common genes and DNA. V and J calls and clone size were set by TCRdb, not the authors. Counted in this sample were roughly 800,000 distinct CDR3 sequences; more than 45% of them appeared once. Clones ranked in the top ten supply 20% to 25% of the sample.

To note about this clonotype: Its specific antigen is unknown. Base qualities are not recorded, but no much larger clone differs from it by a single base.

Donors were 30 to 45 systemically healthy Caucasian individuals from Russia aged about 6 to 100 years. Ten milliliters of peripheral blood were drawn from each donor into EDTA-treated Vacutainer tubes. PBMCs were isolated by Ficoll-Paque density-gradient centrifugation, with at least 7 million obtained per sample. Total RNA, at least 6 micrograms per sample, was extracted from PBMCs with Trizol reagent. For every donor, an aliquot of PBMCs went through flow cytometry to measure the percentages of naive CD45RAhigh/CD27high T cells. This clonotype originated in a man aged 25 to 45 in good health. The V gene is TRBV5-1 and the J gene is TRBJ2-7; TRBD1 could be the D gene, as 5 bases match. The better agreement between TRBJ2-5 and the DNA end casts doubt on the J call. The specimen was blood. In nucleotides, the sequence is TGCGCCAGCAGCTTTGGCAGGGCTACAGAGACCCAGTACTTC. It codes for CASSFGRATETQYF.